This entry lists 26 T cell receptor beta chains sequenced from one sample in a study of T cells in Graves' hyperthyroidism and ophthalmopathy. Amplified TCR beta CDR3 regions came from RNA transcripts. First-round RT-PCR of the TCR CDR3 relied on the HTBI primer set. TCRdb analysed the multiplex PCR reads with MiXCR anew, one entry per CDR3 protein. The data hold fewer than 350,000 distinct CDR3 sequences, with roughly 15% observed a single time. Sequencing used blood. The receptors derive from a woman in her twenties or thirties with Graves' hyperthyroidism that later progressed to Graves' ophthalmopathy.

V gene TRBV12-3 or TRBV12-4 combines with J gene TRBJ2-7; 8 bases fit TRBD2. CDR3 length: 15 residues. V shed 2 bases, J shed 3 bases, and the junction held 6 bases outside the gene matches. The CDR3 loop is CASSLPPAGGYEQYF. The CDR3 nucleotides are TGTGCCAGCAGTTTACCTCCGGCGGGGGGCTACGAGCAGTACTTC.

This clonotype was seen repeatedly, ten times or more. The chain carries TRBV5-1 and TRBJ2-7, with no clear D. The germline V gene has CDR1 SGHRS and CDR2 YFSETQ. Trimming shortened V by 2 bases and J by 0 bases, and 12 bases separated the two germline ends. The CDR3 runs 15 residues. The CDR3 loop reads CASSFGSSHSYEQYF. The CDR3 DNA reads as TGCGCCAGCAGCTTCGGCAGTTCCCACTCCTACGAGCAGTACTTC.

In the case of this clonotype: Compared with germline, one end of the junction differs, possibly owing to a read error. J is TRBJ1-6 and V is TRBV6-2 or TRBV6-3; D is unclear. CDR1 is MNHEY, CDR2 SVGEGT, per germline. This CDR3 spans 16 amino acids. This CDR3 reads CASSPLMRAFNPPLHF. The DNA of the CDR3 is TGTGCCAGCAGTCCCCTTATGCGGGCCTTTAATCCACCCCTCCACTTT.

This clonotype was observed many times. This sequence joins TRBV6-1 and TRBJ2-7; D not certain. With 7 bases removed from V and 0 bases from J, the gap between germline ends came to 13 bases. The CDR3 runs to 14 residues. CDR1 and CDR2 (germline): MNHNS, SASEGT. Here the CDR3 reads CASMVILSSYEQYF. CDR3 nucleotides: TGTGCCAGCATGGTAATCTTGAGCTCCTACGAGCAGTACTTC.

This clonotype has just a few counts. The chain uses TRBV28 and TRBJ2-3; D is unresolved. The CDR3 sequence is 13 residues long. The V end was cut by 6 bases, the J end by 4 bases, with 11 bases between. Germline lookup yields CDR1 MDHEN and CDR2 SYDVKM. CDR3: CASRSQGPDTQYF. The DNA for the CDR3 is TGTGCCAGCAGGTCACAAGGTCCAGATACGCAGTATTTT.

The sample holds a few counts of this clonotype. The chain couples TRBV10-3 to TRBJ2-5; D not certain. The germline gives CDR1 ENHRY, CDR2 SYGVKD. The CDR3 is made up of 11 amino acids. Trimming left V 3 bases short and J 1 base short, with 0 bases between. CDR3 sequence (DNA): TGTGCCATCAGTGACCAAGAGACCCAGTACTTC. This gives the protein CAISDQETQYF.

This clonotype was seen many times. V gene TRBV20-1 combines with J gene TRBJ2-3; perhaps TRBD2 as D (6 bases). This CDR3 has 13 residues. The germline V gene has CDR1 DFQATT and CDR2 SNEGSKA (reference sequence). V dropped 5 bases and J dropped 8 bases, with 17 bases sitting between them. CDR3 DNA: TGCAGTGCTGGGGGGAACTCCGCCAGTACGCAGTATTTT. It yields the protein CSAGGNSASTQYF.

This clonotype came up many times. The gene calls are TRBV7-9 and TRBJ2-2, with D perhaps TRBD2 (6 bases). Germline lookup yields CDR1 SEHNR and CDR2 FQNEAQ (reference sequence). Trimming shortened V by 4 bases and J by 5 bases, and 8 bases separated the two germline ends. This CDR3 comprises 13 residues. CDR3 sequence reads: CASSSGLTGELFF. In nucleotides, the CDR3 is TGTGCCAGCAGCTCGGGACTGACCGGGGAGCTGTTTTTT.

Ten or more counts support this clonotype. The chain carries TRBV3-1 and TRBJ1-1; D possibly corresponds to TRBD1 (6 bases). Trimming shortened V by 3 bases and J by 3 bases, and 17 bases separated the two germline ends. This CDR3 has 16 amino acids. Germline V gene lookup returns CDR1 LGHDT and CDR2 YNNKEL (reference sequence). For the CDR3, the DNA is TGTGCCAGCAGCCAGGGACATAGAACTGGGGACACTGAAGCTTTCTTT. The encoded protein is CASSQGHRTGDTEAFF.

This clonotype was detected ten times or more. This chain connects TRBV27 to TRBJ2-3; weak D call: TRBD2 (6 bases). Germline V gene sequence: CDR1 MNHEY, CDR2 SMNVEV (reference sequence). V lost 0 bases, J lost 0 bases, and 7 bases lay in between. The CDR3 has 15 amino acids. CDR3 sequence: CASSLSAGSTDTQYF. CDR3 nucleotide sequence: TGTGCCAGCAGTTTATCGGCGGGGAGCACAGATACGCAGTATTTT.

This clonotype was counted many times. The genes are TRBV28 and TRBJ2-7; 8 bases map to TRBD1. The trim removed 5 bases at V and 3 bases at J, leaving 6 bases unmatched. Germline V gene data show CDR1 as MDHEN and CDR2 as SYDVKM. The CDR3 loop spans 14 amino acids. The CDR3 reads CASSIPDRGYEQYF. In nucleotides, the CDR3 is TGTGCCAGCAGTATACCTGACAGGGGCTACGAGCAGTACTTC.

The chain recombines TRBV4-1 with TRBJ2-3, with D possibly matching TRBD2 (6 bases). V lost 8 bases, J lost 2 bases, and 14 bases lay in between. Germline CDR1 and CDR2: MGHRA and YSYEKL. There are 14 residues in the CDR3. DNA for the CDR3: TGCGCCAGCCGGACTACCCCAAACACAGATACGCAGTATTTT. Amino acid sequence: CASRTTPNTDTQYF.

The CDR3 DNA is TGTGCCAGCAGTGAGCCCGATGAGGGTGGCAATGAGCAGTTCTTC. This translates into CASSEPDEGGNEQFF. V gene TRBV25-1 combines with J gene TRBJ2-1; weak D call: TRBD2 (5 bases). The ends were cut back, 3 bases at V and 6 bases at J, with 15 bases in the middle. CDR3 length: 15 amino acids. Germline V gene sequence: CDR1 MGHDK, CDR2 SYGVNS.

This clonotype was counted at least ten times. J is TRBJ2-1 and V is TRBV6-2 or TRBV6-3; 7 bases agree with TRBD2. V lost 6 bases and J lost 0; bases outside the gene matches: 8. This CDR3 contains 16 residues. The V gene's germline CDR1 is MNHEY and CDR2 SVGEGT. CDR3 bases: TGTGCCAGCAGAACCCCTAGCGGAAGCTCCTACAATGAGCAGTTCTTC. Its protein is CASRTPSGSSYNEQFF.

Ten or more counts support this clonotype. This chain connects TRBV7-9 to TRBJ1-4; 10 nucleotides line up with TRBD1. Germline V lookup: CDR1 SEHNR, CDR2 FQNEAQ (reference sequence). Trimming took 5 bases from V and 8 from J; bases not matched to a gene: 8. This CDR3 spans 15 amino acids. This chain's CDR3 is CASSPRTGGGEKLFF. The CDR3 DNA sequence: TGTGCCAGCAGCCCACGGACAGGGGGTGGCGAAAAACTGTTTTTT.

This sequence joins TRBV27 and TRBJ1-2; D might be TRBD1 (6 bases). This CDR3 comprises 16 residues. The ends were cut back, 0 bases at V and 8 bases at J, with 19 bases in the middle. In germline, CDR1 is MNHEY, CDR2 SMNVEV (reference sequence). The CDR3 loop reads CASSLSWGGPYEGYTF. Written as DNA, the CDR3 is TGTGCCAGCAGTTTATCGTGGGGGGGCCCCTATGAAGGCTACACCTTC.

The chain uses TRBV14 and TRBJ2-1; tentative D call: TRBD2 (6 bases). The end of the DNA fits TRBJ2-7 better, so the J call may be wrong. The CDR3 is made up of 16 amino acids. Germline V gene sequence: CDR1 SGHDN, CDR2 FVKESK. The CDR3 spells CASSPLEAGPDNEQYF. CDR3 nucleotide sequence: TGTGCCAGCAGCCCACTCGAGGCGGGACCTGACAATGAGCAGTACTTC.

This clonotype was seen ten or more times. This sequence joins TRBV7-2 and TRBJ2-1; D not resolved. The ends were cut back, 5 bases at V and 7 bases at J, with 6 bases in the middle. CDR1 and CDR2 (germline): SGHTA, FQGNSA. The CDR3 contains 11 residues. This chain's CDR3 is CASSKSNEQFF. The CDR3 DNA reads as TGTGCCAGCAGCAAAAGTAATGAGCAGTTCTTC.

This clonotype was detected only a few times. The gene calls are TRBV28 and TRBJ1-3; D is possibly TRBD1 (6 bases). Germline V CDR1 and CDR2: MDHEN, SYDVKM. V dropped 4 bases and J dropped 0 bases, with 13 bases sitting between them. The CDR3 has 16 residues. CDR3 region: CASSSILDSSGNTIYF. CDR3 nucleotides: TGTGCCAGCAGTTCCATCCTGGACAGCTCTGGAAACACCATATATTTT. The entire variable domain, with the rest obtained from reference TRBV28 and TRBJ1-3, is as follows: DVKVTQSSRYLVKRTGEKVFLECVQDMDHENMFWYRQDPGLGLRLIYFSYDVKMKEKGDIPEGYSVSREKKERFSLILESASTNQTSMYLCASSSILDSSGNTIYFGEGSWLTVV.

This clonotype has a handful of counts. This rearrangement joins TRBV10-3 to TRBJ2-7, with a possible D match to TRBD2 (5 bases). The CDR3 sequence is 13 residues long. V lost 8 bases to trimming and J lost 2 bases, with 13 bases between them. The germline V gene encodes CDR1 ENHRY and CDR2 SYGVKD. The CDR3 reads CAIALGEPYEQYF. The CDR3 DNA reads TGTGCCATCGCCCTCGGGGAACCCTACGAGCAGTACTTC.

The chain carries TRBV20-1 and TRBJ2-7; tentatively, D is TRBD2 (6 bases). The germline V gene has CDR1 DFQATT and CDR2 SNEGSKA (reference sequence). V lost 5 bases and J 3 bases, leaving 17 bases between the germline ends. The CDR3 is 14 amino acids. Written as DNA, the CDR3 is TGCAGTGCTGCCCATAGCGGAACCTACTACGAGCAGTACTTC. Translated, it gives CSAAHSGTYYEQYF.

This clonotype was counted ten times or more. The chain employs TRBV5-1 and TRBJ2-7, with D perhaps matching TRBD1 (6 bases). The CDR3 has 14 residues. With 2 bases removed from V and 5 bases from J, the gap between germline ends came to 14 bases. CDR1 is SGHRS and CDR2 is YFSETQ in the germline V gene. The CDR3 is CASSFRGGIDEQYF. The CDR3 DNA reads as TGCGCCAGCAGCTTCAGGGGTGGGATTGACGAGCAGTACTTC.

This clonotype came up a few times. The chain has TRBV5-1 and TRBJ2-2; D gene uncertain. Between the trimmed V and J ends, which lost 6 bases and 3 bases, there was a span of 12 bases. Per the germline V gene, CDR1 is SGHRS and CDR2 is YFSETQ. The CDR3 has 14 residues. The CDR3 sequence is CASNTFADTGELFF. CDR3 sequence (DNA): TGCGCCAGCAACACGTTCGCGGACACCGGGGAGCTGTTTTTT.

This clonotype was picked up many times. The gene calls are TRBV3-1 and TRBJ2-1, with D possibly matching TRBD2 (7 bases). Deletions cut 6 bases from V and 6 bases from J, with 18 bases between. The CDR3 extends over 15 amino acids. Germline V gene data show CDR1 as LGHDT and CDR2 as YNNKEL (reference sequence). CDR3 sequence (DNA): TGTGCCAGCAGGGACGGAAGGGGGGGGCTCAATGAGCAGTTCTTC. Encoded protein: CASRDGRGGLNEQFF.

This clonotype was seen only a few times. The J gene is TRBJ2-2, the V gene TRBV7-9; 9 bases map to TRBD2. The germline V gene encodes CDR1 SEHNR and CDR2 FQNEAQ (reference sequence). There are 20 residues in the CDR3. The J segment lost 5 bases and the V segment lost 0 bases, leaving 16 bases of the junction unmatched. As DNA, the CDR3 is TGTGCCAGCAGCTTAGCGGGTAAAGTGAATAGCGGGAGATGGACCGGGGAGCTGTTTTTT. Translated: CASSLAGKVNSGRWTGELFF.

Ten or more counts support this clonotype. This rearrangement joins TRBV28 to TRBJ2-5; 7 bases fit TRBD1. This CDR3 has 16 amino acids. Trimming at V came to 2 bases and at J to 3 bases, leaving 9 bases not matched to a gene. The germline V gene has CDR1 MDHEN and CDR2 SYDVKM. The CDR3 DNA is TGTGCCAGCAGTTTAATCCTGACAGGGATGGAAGAGACCCAGTACTTC. It yields the protein CASSLILTGMEETQYF.